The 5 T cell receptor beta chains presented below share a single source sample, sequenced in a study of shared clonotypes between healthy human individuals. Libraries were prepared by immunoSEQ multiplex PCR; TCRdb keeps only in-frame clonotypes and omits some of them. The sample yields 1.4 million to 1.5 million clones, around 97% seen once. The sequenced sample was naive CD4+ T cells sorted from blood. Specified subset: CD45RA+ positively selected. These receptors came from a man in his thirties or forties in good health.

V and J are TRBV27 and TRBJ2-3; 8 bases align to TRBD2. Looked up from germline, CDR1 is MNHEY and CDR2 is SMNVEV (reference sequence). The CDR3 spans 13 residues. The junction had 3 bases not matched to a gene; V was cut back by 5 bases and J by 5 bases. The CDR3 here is CASSHAGGDTQYF. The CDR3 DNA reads TGTGCCAGCAGTCATGCGGGGGGAGATACGCAGTATTTT.

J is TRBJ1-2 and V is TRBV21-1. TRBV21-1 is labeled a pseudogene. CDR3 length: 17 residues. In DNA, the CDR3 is TGTGCCAGCAGCAAAAGAAGGGCCAAACTGGGGGACTATGGCTACACCTTC. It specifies CASSKRRAKLGDYGYTF.

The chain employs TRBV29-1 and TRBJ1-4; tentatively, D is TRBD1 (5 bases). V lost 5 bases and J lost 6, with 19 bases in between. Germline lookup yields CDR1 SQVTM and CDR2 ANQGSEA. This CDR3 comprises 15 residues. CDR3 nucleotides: TGCAGCGTTCTTAATTTCTCGGGGCGGCATGAAAAACTGTTTTTT. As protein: CSVLNFSGRHEKLFF.

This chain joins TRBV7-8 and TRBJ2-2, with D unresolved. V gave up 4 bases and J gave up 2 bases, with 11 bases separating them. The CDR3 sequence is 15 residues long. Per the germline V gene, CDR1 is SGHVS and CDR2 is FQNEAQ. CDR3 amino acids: CASSSYRANTGELFF. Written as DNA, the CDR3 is TGTGCCAGCAGCTCATACCGGGCCAACACCGGGGAGCTGTTTTTT.

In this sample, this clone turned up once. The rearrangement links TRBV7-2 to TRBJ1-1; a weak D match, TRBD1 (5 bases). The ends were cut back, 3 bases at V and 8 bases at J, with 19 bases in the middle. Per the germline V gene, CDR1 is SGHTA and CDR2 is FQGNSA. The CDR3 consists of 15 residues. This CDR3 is CASSFRTGTKREAFF. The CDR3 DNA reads TGTGCCAGCAGCTTTCGGACGGGGACGAAGCGAGAAGCTTTCTTT.